Detailed here is one T cell receptor (beta chain). The conserved phenylalanine or tryptophan is not found at the CDR3 terminus, so this likely reflects a read error. The sample originates from a study of kidney transplant recipient with SARS-CoV-2 infection. One entry per CDR3 protein results from TCRdb running MiXCR on the reads. The sample yields 200,000 to 300,000 distinct CDR3 sequences, roughly 26% seen once. Sequenced here: a blood sample, sampled at baseline and between days 110 and 120 from a kidney transplant recipient. This clonotype was obtained from a young adult male patient who had COVID-19 and was a kidney transplant recipient. T cells may partly derive from the graft donor.

This chain's CDR3 is CASLASGVDTQYL. CDR3 coding DNA: TGTGCCAGCCTAGCGTCGGGAGTGGATACGCAGTATCTT. This chain connects TRBV28 to TRBJ2-3; TRBD2 is a possible D gene (6 bases). The CDR3 runs 13 residues. The V gene lost 8 bases and the J gene lost 6 bases, with 15 bases spanning the gap. Germline CDR1 MDHEN, CDR2 SYDVKM.